This is a list of T cell receptor beta chains from one sample in a study of T cell responses to AZD1222 COVID-19 vaccine. Sequenced by immunoSEQ multiplex PCR; TCRdb stores in-frame clones only, minus some. The data show about 120,000 clones, about 87% seen once. The sample in question was peripheral blood, obtained on day 0 of AZD1222 vaccination. These receptors came from an adult in good health. Each CDR3 is given with its conserved first and last residue. The D gene is left open where the match is weak. Only some rows state a clone size, as once, few, many or a class for expanded clones.

NA	once	TRBJ1-4	TRBV14	TGTGCCAGCAGGGCAACTAATGAAAAACTGTTTTTT	CASRATNEKLFF
TRBD2	NA	TRBJ2-1	TRBV5-4	TGTGCCAGCAGCCGTGGACTAGCGGGAGGTAACAATGAGCAGTTCTTC	CASSRGLAGGNNEQFF
NA	NA	TRBJ1-5	TRBV12-3/TRBV12-4	TGTGCCAGCAGCAAACAGGGTAATCAGCCCCAGCATTTT	CASSKQGNQPQHF
NA	NA	TRBJ1-1	TRBV28	TGTGCCAGCAGTTTCTATCAGGTGTACACTGAAGCTTTCTTT	CASSFYQVYTEAFF
TRBD2	NA	TRBJ2-3	TRBV2	TGTGCCAGCAGGCGGCGGGAGGGCACAGATACGCAGTATTTT	CASRRREGTDTQYF
NA	once	TRBJ2-7	TRBV18	TGTGCCAGCTCACCAGTTCCCTCTCCGTCGGATTACGAGCAGTACTTC	CASSPVPSPSDYEQYF
NA	NA	TRBJ2-3	TRBV9	TGTGCCAGCAGCGGACTCGCCCCTACAGATACGCAGTATTTT	CASSGLAPTDTQYF
NA	NA	TRBJ2-1	TRBV19	TGTGCCAGTAAGTTGGGGGGTAATGAGCAGTTCTTC	CASKLGGNEQFF
TRBD2	NA	TRBJ2-2	TRBV7-7	TGTGCTAGTAGGGGGGCTAGCGGGGCTACGAACACCGGGGAGCTGTTTTTT	CASRGASGATNTGELFF
NA	once	TRBJ1-3	TRBV6-1	TGTGCCAGCAGTGAAGCCCTACCGGGACAAGGAAACACCATATATTTT	CASSEALPGQGNTIYF
NA	NA	TRBJ1-4	TRBV12-3/TRBV12-4	TGTGCCAGCAGTCTAGACGGGAAAAAACTGTTTTTT	CASSLDGKKLFF
NA	NA	TRBJ1-4	TRBV5-4	TGTGCCAGCAGCTTGTCGGGTGACGATGAAAAACTGTTTTTT	CASSLSGDDEKLFF
TRBD1	NA	TRBJ1-6	TRBV28	TGTGCCAGGGGGATACAGGGGGCATATAATTCACCCCTCCACTTT	CARGIQGAYNSPLHF
NA	NA	TRBJ2-5	TRBV2	TGTGCCAGCAGTGCCTTCTACGGAGGTGAGACCCAGTACTTC	CASSAFYGGETQYF
NA	NA	TRBJ2-1	TRBV12-3/TRBV12-4	TGTGCCAGCAGTTCCCAGGACTACAATGAGCAGTTCTTC	CASSSQDYNEQFF
NA	NA	TRBJ1-4	TRBV2	TGTGCCAGCACCAAAAATGGGGACACTCTTAATGAAAAACTGTTTTTT	CASTKNGDTLNEKLFF
TRBD1	NA	TRBJ1-3	TRBV18	TGTGCCAGCTCACCAGACAGGGGTAGCTCTGGAAACACCATATATTTT	CASSPDRGSSGNTIYF
NA	NA	TRBJ1-2	TRBV14	TGTGCCAGCAGCAGCGCAAGGAACTATGGCTACACCTTC	CASSSARNYGYTF
NA	NA	TRBJ1-4	TRBV2	TGTGTCAGGAGGGGAGGCGACGAAAAACTGTTTTTT	CVRRGGDEKLFF
TRBD1	NA	TRBJ1-2	TRBV6-5	TGTGCCAGCAGTTATGGGACAGGGCGGAATGGCTACACCTTC	CASSYGTGRNGYTF
TRBD1	few	TRBJ1-2	TRBV28	TGTGCCAGCAGTTTTCCCGGACAGGGGAACCCTGGCTACACCTTC	CASSFPGQGNPGYTF
NA	NA	TRBJ2-2	TRBV5-1	TGCGCCAGCAGCGAGGTTCCGGGACGCGCGAACACCGGGGAGCTGTTTTTT	CASSEVPGRANTGELFF
NA	NA	TRBJ1-6	TRBV5-6	TGTGCCAGCAGCCCCTCAGTCCGGGGCCCGAATTCACCCCTCCACTTT	CASSPSVRGPNSPLHF